This TCR beta chain derives from a study of cytomegalovirus exposure and HLA in healthy donors (dated by TCRdb to the late 2010s). Study-wide context: A later analysis indicated that the 130 or so validation repertoires were generated on the platform also employed for the 700 or so repertoires of the first cohort. Besides the first cohort of roughly 660 subjects, a separate validation cohort made up of 120 or so different subjects was used. The study aimed to test whether cataloging public T cell receptors could reveal signatures of past pathogen exposure. To predict cytomegalovirus infection status, the study brought together high-throughput TCR immunosequencing, statistical association of individual TCRs with disease status, and machine learning.

Library construction relied on the immunoSEQ multiplex PCR assay. The original methods were these. A statistical classification framework was developed to diagnose cytomegalovirus status using the catalog of TCR beta chain sequences. The source is immuneACCESS, and TCRdb retained only in-frame sequences with V and J called. Part of the clones is not carried over; for the studies checked, unresolved V genes explain less than half of this, and the remainder is unexplained. V and J calls and clone size follow that table, whereas D and trimming were derived from the DNA. In all, the sample holds more than 150,000 clones, and roughly 84% of those were seen once. The ten biggest clones cover 2.8% of the sample. With respect to this clone: Its cognate antigen has yet to be identified. There are no base qualities to consult, and no much larger clone falls within one base.

The germline V gene sets CDR1 to SGHRS and CDR2 to YFSETQ. Its CDR3 holds 14 amino acids, cysteine through phenylalanine. Only CDR3 DNA is held: 42 bases, read in frame from base 1. Relative to germline, V is 0 bases shorter and J is 2 bases shorter, with 8 bases between their ends. The paper as a whole reports these results and caveats: Across donors, most TCR sequences were observed very rarely, whereas some public TCRs were present in many individuals. In vitro tests confirmed that a few of the cytomegalovirus-associated TCR beta chains recognize cytomegalovirus antigens. All 130 or so repertoires were used to score co-occurrence in the validation cohort in a later analysis, because that analysis had no HLA typing for the cohort. A later analysis found that TCRs clustered in the first cohort also tended to co-occur in the approximately 120 validation repertoires, with roughly 95% of cluster scores above 0. In both the original and validation cohorts, the classifier was reported to diagnose cytomegalovirus status with high specificity and sensitivity. The authors suggested that the approach could potentially be generalized to other disease states and immunological phenotypes. A total of roughly 160 TCR beta chains were listed by the study as associated with cytomegalovirus.

Donors formed part of the validation cohort, which comprised about 130 subjects and was distinct from the first cohort of several hundred subjects. The clonotype was recovered from a young woman in good health and CMV-seropositive. The chain uses TRBV5-1 and TRBJ1-1; no D gene can be assigned with confidence. Sequenced material: PBMCs. The CDR3 protein sequence reads: CASSLEYSNTEAFF. The nucleotide sequence reads as follows: TGCGCCAGCAGCTTGGAATACTCCAACACTGAAGCTTTCTTT.